These 6 T cell receptor beta chains came from one sample sequenced in a study of identical twins. In TCRdb, the 5' RACE reads were re-called with MiXCR into one record per CDR3 protein. The profile shows more than 1.5 million distinct CDR3 sequences, roughly 35% of them singletons. Sequencing used cord blood. The source of these receptors is a newborn girl in good health.

This clonotype occurred many times. The chain employs TRBV7-9 and TRBJ2-4; TRBD1 might be the D (6 bases). CDR3 length: 15 amino acids. Germline V gives CDR1 SEHNR, CDR2 FQNEAQ (reference sequence). V was clipped by 6 bases and J by 5 bases, with 17 bases between them. CDR3 bases: TGTGCCAGCAGGTACACGGGACACAGACAAAACATTCAGTACTTC. Translation: CASRYTGHRQNIQYF.

V is TRBV6-5 and J is TRBJ2-1; 10 positions match TRBD2. Germline CDR1 is MNHEY and CDR2 is SVGAGI. Losses at the gene ends were 6 bases for V and 5 bases for J; bases not matched to a gene: 10. This CDR3 is built from 16 residues. Here the CDR3 DNA reads TGTGCCAGCAGACCCCGAAGGACTAGCGGCCACAATGAGCAGTTCTTC. Protein sequence: CASRPRRTSGHNEQFF.

This clonotype was picked up many times. The chain recombines TRBV28 with TRBJ2-3; 7 bases are a match to TRBD1. The V segment lost 4 bases and the J segment 0 bases; nucleotides outside the gene matches: 1. The CDR3 consists of 14 residues. Germline CDR1 reads MDHEN; CDR2 reads SYDVKM. The CDR3 region is CASSYRGSTDTQYF. The CDR3 DNA sequence: TGTGCCAGCAGTTACAGGGGAAGCACAGATACGCAGTATTTT.

A note on this clonotype: This clone may be a read error of a much larger clone one base away. This sequence joins TRBV10-3 and TRBJ2-3; D assignment may be TRBD1 or TRBD2 (6 bases each). The V end lost 2 bases, the J end lost 8 bases, and 14 bases lay between the germline ends. CDR1 and CDR2 (germline): ENHRY, SYGVKD. The CDR3 has 14 residues. The CDR3 DNA reads TGTGCCATCAGTGAGGAACAGGGAGGAGGTACGCAGTATTTT. It encodes CAISEEQGGGTQYF.

A few counts support this clonotype. This chain connects TRBV9 to TRBJ2-7, with D tentatively TRBD2 (6 bases). Germline values: CDR1 SGDLS, CDR2 YYNGEE. V lost 4 bases, J lost 4 bases, and 18 bases lay in between. This CDR3 contains 15 residues. DNA of the CDR3: TGTGCCAGCAGCCTGAGCCGGGACTCGATGTACGAGCAGTACTTC. It encodes CASSLSRDSMYEQYF.

This clonotype was counted only a few times. The chain combines TRBV12-5 with TRBJ1-1; 7 positions agree with TRBD1. Unmatched junction bases numbered 4, after V lost 2 bases and J lost 7 bases. Germline-derived CDR1 and CDR2 are LGHNT and FRNRAP. CDR3 length: 13 amino acids. The CDR3 protein is CASGLSRDSEAFF. DNA for the CDR3: TGTGCTAGTGGTTTGAGTAGGGACAGTGAAGCTTTCTTT.